This T cell receptor beta chain was profiled in a study of control samples from healthy donors and cancer patients. Only in-frame clones appear in the TCRdb table, and some are missing; sequencing was by immunoSEQ multiplex PCR. The sample yields under 150,000 clones, roughly 91% seen once. Trimming cost V 4 bases and J 6 bases, with 16 bases left between them. The germline gives CDR1 PRHDT, CDR2 FYEKMQ (reference sequence). The CDR3 is 15 residues long. The sequencing input was PBMCs. J is TRBJ2-1 and V is TRBV13; the D gene is possibly TRBD2 (5 bases). This clonotype was obtained from a middle-aged man with head and neck cancer. CDR3 amino acids: CASSSPGVSGNEQFF. The CDR3 nucleotides are TGTGCCAGCAGCTCCCCCGGGGTATCAGGCAATGAGCAGTTCTTC.